The clone carrying this T cell receptor beta chain was found a few times. TCRdb's table, derived via immunoSEQ multiplex PCR, lists solely in-frame clones and lacks some. The sample carries about 120,000 clones, 60% to 85% recorded once. The data stem from a study of blood T cell repertoires in COVID-19. The CDR3 consists of 13 residues. Germline CDR1 reads SEHNR; CDR2 reads FQNEAQ (reference sequence). Losses at the gene ends were 6 bases for V and 5 bases for J; bases not matched to a gene: 4. The rearrangement links TRBV7-9 to TRBJ1-5; 7 bases are shared with TRBD1. The sample taken for sequencing was peripheral blood. The TCR originated in a man in his sixties or seventies with acute or convalescent COVID-19. In DNA, the CDR3 is TGTGCCAGCAGTCTCACAGGGGATCAGCCCCAGCATTTT. It specifies CASSLTGDQPQHF.